These 7 T cell receptor beta chains were all obtained from the same sample, sequenced in a study of blood T cells in healthy people across ages. PCR was performed a second time for about 7 to 11 cycles using a sample-barcoded 5' primer and a J-beta primer mix. MiXCR was run by TCRdb on the 5' RACE reads, yielding one entry per CDR3 protein. The sample includes about 780,000 distinct CDR3 sequences, about half of them seen just once. The specimen was blood. The receptors stem from an elderly man in good health.

This clonotype showed up just a few times. V gene TRBV7-2 combines with J gene TRBJ2-4, with a weak D call TRBD1 (5 bases). The V gene lost 7 bases and the J gene lost 2 bases, with 9 bases spanning the gap. This CDR3 spans 13 amino acids. Germline lookup yields CDR1 SGHTA and CDR2 FQGNSA. CDR3 amino acids: CASMWGSKNIQYF. Here the CDR3 DNA reads TGTGCCAGCATGTGGGGCTCCAAAAACATTCAGTACTTC.

A note on this clonotype: A read error is possible here, since a much larger clone lies one base away. This rearrangement joins TRBV2 to TRBJ2-5; TRBD1 is a possible D gene (5 bases). The CDR3 spans 16 residues. Germline CDR1 is SNHLY and CDR2 is FYNNEI. CDR3 nucleotides: TGTGCCAGCAGTGAAGTGGCAGGGTTATACCAAGAGGCCCAGTACTTC. Translating gives CASSEVAGLYQEAQYF.

This sequence joins TRBV30 and TRBJ1-1; 10 bases fit TRBD1. Germline V gene sequence: CDR1 GTSNPN, CDR2 SVGIG (reference sequence). CDR3 length: 13 amino acids. V lost 6 bases, J lost 4 bases, and 5 bases stayed unmatched. CDR3 DNA: TGTGCCTGCGACAGGGGGCGAGGCACTGAAGCTTTCTTT. Encoded protein: CACDRGRGTEAFF.

This clonotype was detected only a few times. The chain combines TRBV27 with TRBJ1-2, with 7 bases aligning to TRBD1. The junction had 5 bases not matched to a gene; V was cut back by 4 bases and J by 0 bases. CDR1 is MNHEY and CDR2 is SMNVEV in the germline V gene (reference sequence). This CDR3 spans 15 amino acids. CDR3 DNA: TGTGCCAGCAGTTACTCGGGACAGCCTAACTATGGCTACACCTTC. Its protein is CASSYSGQPNYGYTF.

V and J are TRBV13 and TRBJ2-1, with TRBD1 matching 10 bases. V was pared by 5 bases and J by 13 bases, with 17 bases of the junction left unmatched. The germline V gene encodes CDR1 PRHDT and CDR2 FYEKMQ (reference sequence). The CDR3 sequence is 16 residues long. The CDR3 protein is CASSLGGQGSDETQFF. The CDR3, as DNA: TGTGCCAGCAGCCTCGGGGGACAGGGGTCGGACGAGACCCAGTTCTTC.

V gene TRBV12-3 or TRBV12-4 combines with J gene TRBJ1-5; D ambiguous. This CDR3 spans 15 amino acids. V was cut by 3 bases and J by 1 base, with 10 bases left in between. CDR3 in amino acids: CASSFGSQSNQPQHF. In DNA form, the CDR3 reads TGTGCCAGCAGTTTCGGCAGCCAAAGCAATCAGCCCCAGCATTTT.

This chain joins TRBV27 and TRBJ2-5, with 11 bases aligning to TRBD1. Germline CDR1 MNHEY, CDR2 SMNVEV (reference sequence). The CDR3 sequence is 14 residues long. The trim removed 5 bases at V and 11 bases at J, leaving 10 bases unmatched. CDR3 DNA: TGTGCCAGCAGTCCTGGACAGGGGGCGGGGGAGCAGTACTTC. This encodes CASSPGQGAGEQYF.